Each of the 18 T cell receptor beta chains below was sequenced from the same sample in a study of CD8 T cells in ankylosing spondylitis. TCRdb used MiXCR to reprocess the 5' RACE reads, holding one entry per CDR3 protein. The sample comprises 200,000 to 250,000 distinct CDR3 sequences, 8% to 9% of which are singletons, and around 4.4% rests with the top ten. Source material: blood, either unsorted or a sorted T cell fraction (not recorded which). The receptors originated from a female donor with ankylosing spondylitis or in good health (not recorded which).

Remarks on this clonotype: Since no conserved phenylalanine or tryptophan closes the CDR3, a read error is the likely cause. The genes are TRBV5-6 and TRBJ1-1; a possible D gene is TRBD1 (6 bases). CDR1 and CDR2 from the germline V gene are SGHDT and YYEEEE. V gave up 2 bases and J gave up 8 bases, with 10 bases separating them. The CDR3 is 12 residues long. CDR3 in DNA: TGTGCCAGCAGCTTAGAAGACAGGGAAGCTTTCCTT. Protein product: CASSLEDREAFL.

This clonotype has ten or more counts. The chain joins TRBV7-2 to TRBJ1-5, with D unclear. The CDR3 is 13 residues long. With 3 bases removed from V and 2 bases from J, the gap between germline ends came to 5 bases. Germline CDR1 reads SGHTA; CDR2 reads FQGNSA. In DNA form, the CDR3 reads TGTGCCAGCAGCTTTATGGGCAATCAGCCCCAGCATTTT. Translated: CASSFMGNQPQHF.

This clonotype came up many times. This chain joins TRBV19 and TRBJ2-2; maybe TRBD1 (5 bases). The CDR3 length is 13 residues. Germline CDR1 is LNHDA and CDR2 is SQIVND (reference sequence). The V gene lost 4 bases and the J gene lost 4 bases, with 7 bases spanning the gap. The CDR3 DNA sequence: TGTGCCAGTAGTACTAGGGGCACCGGGGAGCTGTTTTTT. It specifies CASSTRGTGELFF.

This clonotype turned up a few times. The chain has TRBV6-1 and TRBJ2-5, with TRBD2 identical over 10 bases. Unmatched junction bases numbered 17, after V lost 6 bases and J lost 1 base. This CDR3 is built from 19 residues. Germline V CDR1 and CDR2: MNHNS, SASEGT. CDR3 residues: CASRQRWGLSGRAQETQYF. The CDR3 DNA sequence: TGTGCCAGCAGACAACGTTGGGGTTTGAGCGGGAGGGCCCAAGAGACCCAGTACTTC.

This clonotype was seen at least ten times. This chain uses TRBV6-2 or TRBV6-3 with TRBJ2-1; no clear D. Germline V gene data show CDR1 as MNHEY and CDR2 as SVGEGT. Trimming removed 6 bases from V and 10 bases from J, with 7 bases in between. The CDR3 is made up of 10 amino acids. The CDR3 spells CASRVVEQFF. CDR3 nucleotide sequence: TGTGCCAGCAGGGTGGTGGAGCAGTTCTTC.

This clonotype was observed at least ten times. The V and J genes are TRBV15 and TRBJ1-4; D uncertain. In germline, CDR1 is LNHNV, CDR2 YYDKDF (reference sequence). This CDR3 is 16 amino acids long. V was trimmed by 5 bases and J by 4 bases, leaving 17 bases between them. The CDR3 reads CATSPNRRELNEKLFF. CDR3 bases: TGTGCCACCAGCCCGAACCGTAGGGAACTTAATGAAAAACTGTTTTTT.

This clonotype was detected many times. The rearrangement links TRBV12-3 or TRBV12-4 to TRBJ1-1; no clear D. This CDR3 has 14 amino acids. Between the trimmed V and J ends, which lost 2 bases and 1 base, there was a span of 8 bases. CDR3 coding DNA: TGTGCCAGCAGTTTATACGACGGGAACACTGAAGCTTTCTTT. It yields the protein CASSLYDGNTEAFF.

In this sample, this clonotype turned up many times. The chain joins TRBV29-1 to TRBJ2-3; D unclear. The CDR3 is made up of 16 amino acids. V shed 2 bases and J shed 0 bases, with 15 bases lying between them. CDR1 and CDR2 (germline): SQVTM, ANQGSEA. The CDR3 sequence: CSVESRVPYSTDTQYF. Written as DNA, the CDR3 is TGCAGCGTTGAATCGAGAGTACCCTATAGCACAGATACGCAGTATTTT.

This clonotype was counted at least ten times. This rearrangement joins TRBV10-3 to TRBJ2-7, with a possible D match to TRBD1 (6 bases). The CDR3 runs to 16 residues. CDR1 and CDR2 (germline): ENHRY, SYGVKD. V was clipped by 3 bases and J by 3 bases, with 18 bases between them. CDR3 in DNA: TGTGCCATCAGTGACCCCGGTCGGACAGAGAACTACGAGCAGTACTTC. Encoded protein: CAISDPGRTENYEQYF.

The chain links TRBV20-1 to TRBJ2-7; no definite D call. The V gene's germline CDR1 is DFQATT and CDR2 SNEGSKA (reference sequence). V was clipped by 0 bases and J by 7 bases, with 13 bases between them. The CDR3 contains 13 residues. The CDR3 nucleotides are TGCAGTGCTAGAGATGTTAGGGTTCGAGAGCAGTACTTC. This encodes CSARDVRVREQYF.

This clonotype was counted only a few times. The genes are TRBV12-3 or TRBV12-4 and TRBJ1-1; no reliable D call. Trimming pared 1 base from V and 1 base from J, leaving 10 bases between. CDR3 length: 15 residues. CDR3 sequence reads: CASSLGEAGNTEAFF. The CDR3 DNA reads TGTGCCAGCAGTTTAGGTGAGGCCGGGAACACTGAAGCTTTCTTT.

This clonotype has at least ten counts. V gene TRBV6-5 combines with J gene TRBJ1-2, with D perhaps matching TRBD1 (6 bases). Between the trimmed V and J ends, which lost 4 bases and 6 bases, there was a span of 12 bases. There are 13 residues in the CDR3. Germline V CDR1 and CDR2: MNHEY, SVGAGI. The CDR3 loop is CASSWTARDGYTF. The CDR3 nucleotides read TGTGCCAGCAGTTGGACAGCGAGAGATGGCTACACCTTC.

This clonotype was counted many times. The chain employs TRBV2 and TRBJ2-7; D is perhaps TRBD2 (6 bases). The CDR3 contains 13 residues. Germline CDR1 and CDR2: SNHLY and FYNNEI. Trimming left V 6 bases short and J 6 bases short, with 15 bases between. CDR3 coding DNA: TGTGCCAGCAGATCGGGACTTCCTTCCGAGCAGTACTTC. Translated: CASRSGLPSEQYF.

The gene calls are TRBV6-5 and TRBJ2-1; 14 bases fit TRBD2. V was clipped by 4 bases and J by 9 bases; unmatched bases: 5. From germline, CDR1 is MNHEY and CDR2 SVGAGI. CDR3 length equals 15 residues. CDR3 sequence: CASSSGLAGGSEQFF. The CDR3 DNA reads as TGTGCCAGCAGTTCCGGACTAGCGGGAGGAAGTGAGCAGTTCTTC.

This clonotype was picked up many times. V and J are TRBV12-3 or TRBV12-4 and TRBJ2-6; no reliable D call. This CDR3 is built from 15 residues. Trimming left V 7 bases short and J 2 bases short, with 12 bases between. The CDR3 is CASTTLVTGANVLTF. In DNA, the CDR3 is TGTGCCAGCACCACCCTAGTGACTGGGGCCAACGTCCTGACTTTC.

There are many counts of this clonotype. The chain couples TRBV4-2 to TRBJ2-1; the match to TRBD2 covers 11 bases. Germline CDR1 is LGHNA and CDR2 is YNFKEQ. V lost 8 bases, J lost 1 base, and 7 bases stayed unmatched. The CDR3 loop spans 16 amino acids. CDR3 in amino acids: CASSISGRGSYNEQFF. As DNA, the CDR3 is TGTGCCAGCTCCATTAGCGGGAGGGGGTCCTACAATGAGCAGTTCTTC.

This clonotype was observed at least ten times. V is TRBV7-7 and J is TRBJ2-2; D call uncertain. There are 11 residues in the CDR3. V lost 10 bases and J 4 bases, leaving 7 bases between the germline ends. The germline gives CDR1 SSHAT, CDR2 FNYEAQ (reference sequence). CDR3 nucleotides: TGTGCCACCGTGGTCACCGGGGAGCTGTTTTTT. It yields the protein CATVVTGELFF.

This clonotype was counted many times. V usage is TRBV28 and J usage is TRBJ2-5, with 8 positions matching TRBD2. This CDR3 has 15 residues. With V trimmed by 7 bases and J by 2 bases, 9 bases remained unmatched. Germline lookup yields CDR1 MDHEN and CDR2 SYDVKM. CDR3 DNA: TGTGCCAGCATCCCAGCGGGAGTGCGTCAAGAGACCCAGTACTTC. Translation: CASIPAGVRQETQYF.